This TCR beta chain derives from a study of long-term antiretroviral therapy in people with HIV. Each donor provided at least one pre-ART PBMC sample and at least two post-ART PBMC samples. Worth noting for this clone: Its antigen is still unknown.

Researchers ran immunoSEQ v3.0 at survey level. Clones were sequenced by immunoSEQ multiplex PCR, and TCRdb holds only the in-frame ones, with some missing. This sample carries tens of thousands of clones, around 90% of them seen once, and the ten largest clones take around 3.3%. Regarding the study as a whole: Versus controls, repertoires in people with HIV had narrower CDR3 length ranges. All blood samples came from the years 2004 to 2017, possibly under older ART regimens.

The TCR was taken from a woman aged 18-29 years with HIV. The specimen comprised unsorted PBMCs, sampled 1.8 years after starting antiretroviral therapy.

Here the CDR3 reads CASSPLGDYGYTF. CDR3 coding DNA: TGTGCCAGCAGTCCTTTAGGCGACTATGGCTACACCTTC. The rearrangement links TRBV27 to TRBJ1-2; D gene ambiguous. The CDR3 totals 13 residues. Trimming took 5 bases from V and 3 from J, leaving 10 bases between them. The germline CDR1 and CDR2 sequences are MNHEY and SMNVEV (reference sequence).